This TCR beta chain was sequenced during a study of cytomegalovirus exposure and HLA in healthy donors. The PCR made use of 60 Vbeta and 13 Jbeta primers. Only in-frame clones appear in the TCRdb table, and some are missing; sequencing was by immunoSEQ multiplex PCR. The table includes about 98,000 clones, about 81% detected once. V shed 6 bases and J 7 bases; nucleotides not matched to a gene: 10. Germline CDR1 and CDR2: PRHDT and FYEKMQ (reference sequence). The CDR3 is 15 residues long. The gene calls are TRBV13 and TRBJ1-5; 9 nucleotides line up with TRBD1. Sequencing used PBMCs. The clonotype was recovered from a man aged 40-49 years in good health and CMV-seronegative. The CDR3 spells CASRRSGTGTQPQHF. The DNA of the CDR3 is TGTGCCAGCAGAAGATCCGGGACAGGGACCCAGCCCCAGCATTTT.